The sequence of this T cell receptor (beta chain) was determined in a study of shared clonotypes between healthy human individuals. In the study overall: Used for every donor were three CD4 naive, three CD4 memory, two CD8 naive and one CD8 memory plate.

Around 200 ng DNA, around 30,000 T cell genomes, went into each sorted-subset replicate PCR. In the authors' methods: Quality scores were absent from the junction-only immunoSEQ sequences, so filtering differed. The assay was immunoSEQ multiplex PCR, and TCRdb's table has in-frame clones only and misses some. The DNA was the basis for D and trimming; V, J and clone size are from that table. The data contain a few million clones, approximately 95% of them singletons. The CDR3 covers 15 residues. Germline lookup yields CDR1 MDHEN and CDR2 SYDVKM. With 10 bases clipped from V and 0 bases from J, the junction kept 8 bases outside the gene matches.

The sequenced material came from naive CD4+ T cells from PBMCs. As for subset: CD45RA+ positively selected. The TCR sequence derives from a man younger than 30 in good health. Some clones in this sample may be carry-over from other donors' samples. J is TRBJ2-1 and V is TRBV28; 8 bases map to TRBD2. The CDR3 region is CATLLGTSSYNEQFF. The CDR3 bases are TGTGCCACCCTGCTGGGGACTAGCTCCTACAATGAGCAGTTCTTC.